The 21 T cell receptor beta chains below all came from one sample that was sequenced in a study of response to subunit inactivated influenza vaccine. Using its own MiXCR run on the RT-PCR reads, TCRdb lists one record per CDR3 protein. The sample contains over 750,000 distinct CDR3 sequences, roughly 20% of which appear only once. Material: PBMCs from blood, obtained around 5 days after vaccination. These receptors were taken from a man in his fifties who received an inactivated influenza vaccine.

This clonotype appeared a few times. This chain connects TRBV19 to TRBJ2-1, with TRBD1 as a possible D gene (6 bases). This CDR3 contains 15 residues. CDR1 is LNHDA and CDR2 is SQIVND in the germline V gene (reference sequence). The V gene lost 5 bases and the J gene lost 0 bases, with 11 bases spanning the gap. CDR3 nucleotide sequence: TGTGCCAGTAGTTTGGACAGTAGCTCCTACAATGAGCAGTTCTTC. It translates to CASSLDSSSYNEQFF.

The genes are TRBV20-1 and TRBJ2-1, with D uncertain. Germline V gives CDR1 DFQATT, CDR2 SNEGSKA (reference sequence). The CDR3 sequence is 15 residues long. The V end lost 0 bases, the J end lost 5 bases, and 14 bases lay between the germline ends. CDR3: CSARDLIGNNNEQFF. DNA for the CDR3: TGCAGTGCTAGAGATCTTATAGGGAACAACAATGAGCAGTTCTTC.

In this sample, this clonotype turned up a few times. This rearrangement joins TRBV6-1 to TRBJ2-1; no definite D call. V lost 4 bases and J 4 bases, leaving 11 bases between the germline ends. The CDR3 sequence is 14 residues long. Germline-derived CDR1 and CDR2 are MNHNS and SASEGT. The CDR3 nucleotides read TGTGCCAGCAGTGTGTGGGGTGGGTACAATGAGCAGTTCTTC. Protein product: CASSVWGGYNEQFF.

Only a few counts were recorded for this clonotype. This chain uses TRBV15 with TRBJ2-5, with 7 positions matching TRBD2. Unmatched junction bases numbered 6, after V lost 4 bases and J lost 4 bases. The CDR3 has 14 residues. Germline CDR1 is LNHNV and CDR2 is YYDKDF (reference sequence). CDR3 DNA: TGTGCCACCAGCACCCGCGGGGGAGTAGAGACCCAGTACTTC. It is translated as CATSTRGGVETQYF.

The rearrangement uses TRBV7-6 and TRBJ2-2, with D perhaps assigned TRBD1 or TRBD2 (5 bases each). The CDR3 extends over 16 amino acids. V lost 2 bases, J lost 4 bases, and 14 bases lay in between. The V gene's germline CDR1 is SGHVS and CDR2 FNYEAQ. The CDR3 region is CASSLQSSRGTGELFF. The CDR3 nucleotides read TGTGCCAGCAGCTTACAGAGCTCGAGGGGCACCGGGGAGCTGTTTTTT.

This clonotype was detected only a few times. CDR3 sequence (DNA): TGTGCCAGCAGTTACGAAAGGGACAGGGGGGAGACTGAAGCTTTCTTT. It yields the protein CASSYERDRGETEAFF. The chain is built from TRBV6-5 and TRBJ1-1; 11 bases align to TRBD1. V shed 2 bases and J 5 bases; nucleotides not matched to a gene: 7. This CDR3 is built from 16 residues. Per the germline V gene, CDR1 is MNHEY and CDR2 is SVGAGI.

The chain has TRBV5-4 and TRBJ1-5; tentative D call: TRBD1 (5 bases). The germline V and J ends were trimmed by 4 bases and 0 bases, with 11 bases remaining between them. The CDR3 sequence is 15 residues long. Germline V gives CDR1 SGHNT, CDR2 YYREEE (reference sequence). Written as DNA, the CDR3 is TGTGCCAGCAGCCGGTGGGGGGTTAGCAATCAGCCCCAGCATTTT. This gives the protein CASSRWGVSNQPQHF.

This clonotype was seen a few times. V is TRBV12-3 or TRBV12-4 and J is TRBJ2-1; 9 positions agree with TRBD2. The CDR3 contains 15 residues. Germline trimming cut 3 bases from V and 4 bases from J; bases unmatched to any gene: 4. The CDR3 DNA is TGTGCCAGCAGTTTTCTAGCGGGGTTATACAATGAGCAGTTCTTC. Protein product: CASSFLAGLYNEQFF.

V usage is TRBV3-1 and J usage is TRBJ2-3; D perhaps matches TRBD1 (6 bases). V was pared by 4 bases and J by 6 bases, with 20 bases between. The germline CDR1 and CDR2 sequences are LGHDT and YNNKEL (reference sequence). This CDR3 is 16 amino acids long. The CDR3 region has the DNA TGTGCCAGCAGCCCCTCAGGGCAGGGGATAGGGGATACGCAGTATTTT. Encoded protein: CASSPSGQGIGDTQYF.

The chain combines TRBV28 with TRBJ2-5; TRBD2 might be the D (5 bases). Germline V CDR1 and CDR2: MDHEN, SYDVKM. This CDR3 is 14 amino acids long. The V end lost 8 bases, the J end lost 5 bases, and 18 bases lay between the germline ends. Here the CDR3 DNA reads TGTGCCAGCCAGGCCTACGACCGGAGGGAGACCCAGTACTTC. Translating it yields CASQAYDRRETQYF. Together with reference TRBV28 and TRBJ2-5, the CDR3 gives the full variable domain: DVKVTQSSRYLVKRTGEKVFLECVQDMDHENMFWYRQDPGLGLRLIYFSYDVKMKEKGDIPEGYSVSREKKERFSLILESASTNQTSMYLCASQAYDRRETQYFGPGTRLLVL.

This clonotype was counted only a few times. The rearrangement links TRBV29-1 to TRBJ2-7, with TRBD1 identical over 9 bases. From germline, CDR1 is SQVTM and CDR2 ANQGSEA. The V and J ends lost 2 bases and 0 bases, in that order; junction bases with no gene match: 5. The CDR3 sequence is 15 residues long. CDR3 nucleotide sequence: TGCAGCGTTGAAAAGAAGGGACAGGGCTCCTACGAGCAGTACTTC. Protein: CSVEKKGQGSYEQYF.

Details on this clonotype: The CDR3 does not close with the conserved phenylalanine or tryptophan, likely indicating a read error. V is TRBV5-1 and J is TRBJ2-7, with D tentatively TRBD2 (5 bases). V lost 0 bases to trimming and J lost 7 bases, with 5 bases between them. The V gene's germline CDR1 is SGHRS and CDR2 YFSETQ. The CDR3 consists of 11 residues. CDR3 region: CASSLGGEQYS. In nucleotides, the CDR3 is TGCGCCAGCAGCTTGGGCGGGGAGCAGTACTCC.

The chain couples TRBV9 to TRBJ2-7; a possible D gene is TRBD1 (6 bases). This CDR3 has 15 residues. Germline lookup yields CDR1 SGDLS and CDR2 YYNGEE. Trimming removed 0 bases from V and 1 base from J, with 11 bases in between. CDR3 protein: CASSVGTVSSYEQYF. The CDR3, as DNA: TGTGCCAGCAGCGTAGGGACAGTATCTTCCTACGAGCAGTACTTC.

This clonotype was seen a handful of times. The CDR3 protein is CSVPDSTYEQYF. CDR3 sequence (DNA): TGCAGTGTCCCGGACAGTACCTACGAGCAGTACTTC. This chain links TRBV20-1 with TRBJ2-7, with a weak D call TRBD1 (6 bases). The CDR3 is 12 amino acids. Germline V gene sequence: CDR1 DFQATT, CDR2 SNEGSKA (reference sequence). Trimming removed 7 bases at V and 2 bases at J, with 12 bases between.

This clonotype was seen at least ten times. The rearrangement links TRBV10-3 to TRBJ2-2; the D gene is possibly TRBD2 (6 bases). Between the trimmed V and J ends, which lost 10 bases and 2 bases, there was a span of 14 bases. The CDR3 runs 14 residues. Germline V CDR1 and CDR2: ENHRY, SYGVKD. The CDR3 region is CATGVAGNTGELFF. The CDR3 DNA reads as TGTGCCACGGGGGTGGCTGGTAACACCGGGGAGCTGTTTTTT.

This clonotype has ten or more counts. The genes are TRBV12-3 or TRBV12-4 and TRBJ2-7; TRBD1 aligns across 7 bases. After removal of 5 bases from V and 3 bases from J, the junction contained 10 bases not matched to a gene. CDR3 length equals 15 residues. DNA for the CDR3: TGTGCCAGCAGTGGAGGACAGGACGCAATCTACGAGCAGTACTTC. This codes for CASSGGQDAIYEQYF.

This clonotype came up many times. The CDR3 reads CASSPDQSTDTQYF. Here the CDR3 DNA reads TGTGCCAGCAGCCCCGACCAGAGCACAGATACGCAGTATTTT. The gene calls are TRBV5-5 and TRBJ2-3; D remains unclear. V gave up 4 bases and J gave up 0 bases, with 9 bases separating them. There are 14 residues in the CDR3. Germline V gives CDR1 SGHKS, CDR2 YYEKEE (reference sequence).

The chain has TRBV7-9 and TRBJ2-2, with a tentative D call TRBD1 (7 bases). V lost 6 bases and J lost 5, with 16 bases in between. This CDR3 has 15 amino acids. Germline CDR1 and CDR2: SEHNR and FQNEAQ (reference sequence). The CDR3 sequence is CASRRRGPSTGELFF. CDR3 sequence (DNA): TGTGCCAGCAGGCGGAGGGGGCCCAGTACCGGGGAGCTGTTTTTT.

The V call is TRBV12-3 or TRBV12-4, the J call TRBJ2-3; perhaps TRBD1 as D (7 bases). V was trimmed by 5 bases and J by 2 bases, leaving 14 bases between them. The CDR3 spans 15 residues. CDR3 amino acids: CASSRGTANTDTQYF. In DNA, the CDR3 is TGTGCCAGCAGTCGGGGGACAGCAAACACAGATACGCAGTATTTT.

The chain joins TRBV13 to TRBJ2-5; the D is unclear. Trimming cost V 1 base and J 4 bases, with 10 bases left between them. Germline CDR1 reads PRHDT; CDR2 reads FYEKMQ (reference sequence). This CDR3 is 14 amino acids long. This CDR3 reads CASSLAVGLETQYF. In DNA form, the CDR3 reads TGTGCCAGCAGCTTAGCGGTCGGGCTAGAGACCCAGTACTTC.

In this sample, this clonotype turned up many times. This chain joins TRBV7-8 and TRBJ2-7; the D is unclear. CDR1 and CDR2 from the germline V gene are SGHVS and FQNEAQ. The CDR3 is 13 residues long. V was pared by 1 base and J by 2 bases, with 6 bases between. This CDR3 is CASSLVEPYEQYF. CDR3 bases: TGTGCCAGCAGCTTAGTTGAGCCCTACGAGCAGTACTTC. Variable domain in full (rest from reference TRBV7-8 and TRBJ2-7): GAGVSQSPRYKVAKRGQDVALRCDPISGHVSLFWYQQALGQGPEFLTYFQNEAQLDKSGLPSDRFFAERPEGSVSTLKIQRTQQEDSAVYLCASSLVEPYEQYFGPGTRLTVT.